These 26 T cell receptor beta chains were sequenced from one sample in a study of blood T cells in healthy people across ages. Through a sample-barcoded 5' primer and a J-beta primer mix, a second PCR was run for 7 to 11 cycles. TCRdb re-called the 5' RACE reads through MiXCR, storing one row per CDR3 protein. This sample has 850,000 to 1,300,000 distinct CDR3 sequences, with 45% found just once. Sequencing was performed on blood. Receptors originate from a woman aged 55-69 years in good health.

The chain employs TRBV29-1 and TRBJ2-3, with D maybe TRBD2 (8 bases). This CDR3 is built from 15 residues. Per the germline V gene, CDR1 is SQVTM and CDR2 is ANQGSEA. Trimming removed 5 bases from V and 9 bases from J, with 24 bases in between. The CDR3 DNA reads as TGCAGCGTTACGGGGGGGGACAGCGACATGAAGACGCAGTATTTT. Amino acid sequence: CSVTGGDSDMKTQYF.

This clonotype was observed at least ten times. CDR3 DNA sequence: TGTGCCAGCAGCTTAGCGGGAGGGGACCGAGTTAATGAGCAGTTCTTC. This sequence encodes CASSLAGGDRVNEQFF. The chain links TRBV7-3 to TRBJ2-1, with 9 bases fitting TRBD2. Germline CDR1 is SGHTA and CDR2 is FQGTGA. The junction had 9 bases not matched to a gene; V was cut back by 2 bases and J by 7 bases. The CDR3 spans 16 residues.

This chain joins TRBV21-1 and TRBJ2-3; the DNA was not compared with TRBD2, the D call given in the table. TRBV21-1 is recorded as a pseudogene. This CDR3 has 18 amino acids. The CDR3: CASSNGTSGSASTDTQYF. The CDR3 DNA reads TGTGCCAGCAGCAATGGGACTAGCGGGAGCGCGAGCACAGATACGCAGTATTTT.

This clonotype came up once. This chain links TRBV2 with TRBJ2-7; D is undetermined. CDR1 and CDR2 (germline): SNHLY, FYNNEI. The CDR3 extends over 10 amino acids. Between the trimmed V and J ends, which lost 8 bases and 6 bases, there was a span of 8 bases. DNA of the CDR3: TGTGCCAGCCAATTGCGCGAGCAGTACTTC. As protein: CASQLREQYF. Together with reference TRBV2 and TRBJ2-7, the CDR3 gives the full variable domain: EPEVTQTPSHQVTQMGQEVILRCVPISNHLYFYWYRQILGQKVEFLVSFYNNEISEKSEIFDDQFSVERPDGSNFTLKIRSTKLEDSAMYFCASQLREQYFGPGTRLTVT.

This clonotype was seen a handful of times. This chain uses TRBV7-3 with TRBJ2-5; 7 bases fit TRBD2. CDR1 is SGHTA, CDR2 FQGTGA, per germline. The length of the CDR3 is 13 residues. J gave up 5 bases and V 1 base, and 1 base lay outside the gene matches. The CDR3 DNA is TGTGCCAGCAGCTTAATGCGGGGGGAGACCCAGTACTTC. This translates into CASSLMRGETQYF.

The rearrangement links TRBV6-6 to TRBJ2-1; 9 positions agree with TRBD1. V lost 2 bases, J lost 9 bases, and 8 bases stayed unmatched. The germline V gene has CDR1 MNHNY and CDR2 SVGAGI (reference sequence). The CDR3 consists of 15 residues. The CDR3 loop is CASSYPGQGQLEQFF. The CDR3 region has the DNA TGTGCCAGCAGTTACCCGGGACAGGGCCAGCTTGAGCAGTTCTTC.

This clonotype was recorded a few times. The chain recombines TRBV3-1 with TRBJ2-7; D unclear. CDR3 length: 19 residues. Trimming took 2 bases from V and 0 from J, leaving 23 bases between them. Germline V gives CDR1 LGHDT, CDR2 YNNKEL (reference sequence). CDR3 bases: TGTGCCAGCAGCCAAATAATTGGGCCATCCAGGAAAAGCTCCTACGAGCAGTACTTC. Protein sequence: CASSQIIGPSRKSSYEQYF.

A word on this clonotype: A read error may produce the germline difference seen at one junction end. The J gene is TRBJ2-1, the V gene TRBV14; D might be TRBD1 or TRBD2, each matching 5 bases. Germline CDR1 reads SGHDN; CDR2 reads FVKESK. The CDR3 is made up of 16 amino acids. CDR3 residues: CASSLAGTVMDNGQFF. The DNA for the CDR3 is TGTGCCAGCAGCCTTGCCGGGACCGTAATGGACAATGGGCAGTTCTTC.

This clonotype was detected only once. V gene TRBV14 combines with J gene TRBJ2-1; no definite D call. Germline assignment: CDR1 SGHDN and CDR2 FVKESK. This CDR3 has 13 residues. V was trimmed by 1 base and J by 4 bases, leaving 5 bases between them. The CDR3 DNA is TGTGCCAGCAGCCAAGCAACGTACAATGAGCAGTTCTTC. Amino acids: CASSQATYNEQFF.

The chain combines TRBV10-2 with TRBJ1-5, with TRBD1 matching over 9 bases. After removal of 6 bases from V and 1 base from J, the junction contained 4 bases not matched to a gene. Germline V lookup: CDR1 WSHSY, CDR2 SAAADI. The length of the CDR3 is 15 residues. This chain's CDR3 is CASRDRGESNQPQHF. CDR3 coding DNA: TGCGCCAGCAGGGACAGGGGTGAGAGCAATCAGCCCCAGCATTTT.

The rearrangement uses TRBV20-1 and TRBJ2-1; D gene uncertain. V was cut by 6 bases and J by 3 bases, with 21 bases left in between. Germline CDR1 DFQATT, CDR2 SNEGSKA (reference sequence). The CDR3 runs to 16 residues. The CDR3 sequence: CSAPPVGLPYYNEQFF. The CDR3 bases are TGCAGTGCACCCCCTGTGGGTCTACCTTACTACAATGAGCAGTTCTTC.

The rearrangement links TRBV12-3 or TRBV12-4 to TRBJ2-5, with 10 bases that match TRBD1. V lost 5 bases and J lost 5; bases outside the gene matches: 17. CDR3 length equals 18 residues. The CDR3 protein is CASSPTAVLTGGTETQYF. As DNA, the CDR3 is TGTGCCAGCAGTCCGACCGCCGTCCTGACAGGGGGCACGGAGACCCAGTACTTC.

This clonotype was seen a few times. The rearrangement links TRBV29-1 to TRBJ2-1, with D perhaps TRBD1 (6 bases). The CDR3 is 13 amino acids. Trimming left V 4 bases short and J 7 bases short, with 14 bases between. Germline V gene data show CDR1 as SQVTM and CDR2 as ANQGSEA. The CDR3 loop is CSVGGRGRNEQFF. CDR3 nucleotides: TGCAGCGTTGGGGGCAGGGGAAGGAATGAGCAGTTCTTC.

This clonotype was found once. J is TRBJ2-7 and V is TRBV27; 8 nucleotides line up with TRBD1. The CDR3 is 15 amino acids. Germline CDR1 is MNHEY and CDR2 is SMNVEV (reference sequence). The V gene end was trimmed by 6 bases and the J gene end by 3 bases; junction bases not matched to a gene: 10. The CDR3 DNA is TGTGCCAGCAGCTCCGGGACAGGCGTATTCTACGAGCAGTACTTC. Its protein is CASSSGTGVFYEQYF.

This clonotype has more than one count but fewer than ten. The chain is built from TRBV6-6 and TRBJ2-5, with D possibly matching TRBD2 (6 bases). This CDR3 has 15 residues. Germline V lookup: CDR1 MNHNY, CDR2 SVGAGI (reference sequence). V was clipped by 2 bases and J by 1 base, with 11 bases between them. The DNA for the CDR3 is TGTGCCAGCAGTTACCCGGTGGGGGGCCAAGAGACCCAGTACTTC. Translated: CASSYPVGGQETQYF.

The V call is TRBV20-1, the J call TRBJ1-5; a possible D gene is TRBD1 (5 bases). CDR1 and CDR2 from the germline V gene are DFQATT and SNEGSKA (reference sequence). Trimming took 8 bases from V and 2 from J, leaving 16 bases between them. The CDR3 consists of 14 residues. Here the CDR3 reads CSTKLGGGNQPQHF. CDR3 nucleotide sequence: TGCAGTACCAAACTGGGGGGAGGCAATCAGCCCCAGCATTTT.

The rearrangement uses TRBV15 and TRBJ1-2; 7 bases line up with TRBD1. The CDR3 has 17 residues. The J segment lost 4 bases and the V segment lost 4 bases, leaving 15 bases of the junction unmatched. Germline CDR1 reads LNHNV; CDR2 reads YYDKDF (reference sequence). The CDR3 sequence is CATSTYSGTALLYGYTF. The CDR3 region has the DNA TGTGCCACCAGCACTTATTCCGGGACAGCGCTTCTCTATGGCTACACCTTC. Full variable domain (missing parts from reference TRBV15 and TRBJ1-2): DAMVIQNPRYQVTQFGKPVTLSCSQTLNHNVMYWYQQKSSQAPKLLFHYYDKDFNNEADTPDNFQSRRPNTSFCFLDIRSPGLGDTAMYLCATSTYSGTALLYGYTFGSGTRLTVV.

This chain connects TRBV10-2 to TRBJ2-7; 7 bases are shared with TRBD2. V lost 6 bases to trimming and J lost 2 bases; unmatched junction nucleotides: 7. Looked up from germline, CDR1 is WSHSY and CDR2 is SAAADI. CDR3 size: 14 residues. The CDR3 sequence is CASRRTSVAYEQYF. CDR3 in DNA: TGCGCCAGCAGACGCACTAGCGTCGCCTACGAGCAGTACTTC.

The chain recombines TRBV7-9 with TRBJ2-7; 8 bases fit TRBD2. After removal of 4 bases from V and 1 base from J, the junction contained 12 bases not matched to a gene. The CDR3 is 17 amino acids. Germline CDR1 is SEHNR and CDR2 is FQNEAQ (reference sequence). CDR3 nucleotides: TGTGCCAGCAGCTACGGGGCACTAGCGGCTATGTCCTACGAGCAGTACTTC. This gives the protein CASSYGALAAMSYEQYF. Complete variable domain (other parts from reference TRBV7-9 and TRBJ2-7): DTGVSQNPRHKITKRGQNVTFRCDPISEHNRLYWYRQTLGQGPEFLTYFQNEAQLEKSRLLSDRFSAERPKGSFSTLEIQRTEQGDSAMYLCASSYGALAAMSYEQYFGPGTRLTVT.

This chain links TRBV12-3 or TRBV12-4 with TRBJ2-7, with 13 nucleotides matching TRBD2. Trimming removed 3 bases from V and 7 bases from J; junction bases left unmatched: 3. This CDR3 spans 14 amino acids. CDR3 loop: CASSFLLAGGEQYF. CDR3 DNA sequence: TGTGCCAGCAGTTTTTTACTAGCGGGAGGGGAGCAGTACTTC.

The chain carries TRBV12-3 or TRBV12-4 and TRBJ2-1; no clear D gene. The CDR3 runs to 16 residues. Trimming removed 2 bases from V and 0 bases from J, with 11 bases in between. The CDR3 sequence: CASSLRGFASYNEQFF. The CDR3, as DNA: TGTGCCAGCAGTTTACGTGGATTCGCCTCCTACAATGAGCAGTTCTTC.

The table lists this clonotype with a few counts. The J gene is TRBJ2-1, the V gene TRBV29-1; 7 bases align to TRBD2. Trimming removed 0 bases from V and 5 bases from J; junction bases left unmatched: 7. Germline V gene sequence: CDR1 SQVTM, CDR2 ANQGSEA. The CDR3 loop spans 15 amino acids. The CDR3 nucleotides are TGCAGCGTTGAAGATGGGGGGGGAGGGGACAATGAGCAGTTCTTC. Amino acid sequence: CSVEDGGGGDNEQFF.

This clonotype was detected only a few times. J is TRBJ2-1 and V is TRBV20-1, with 7 bases lining up with TRBD2. Germline V gene data show CDR1 as DFQATT and CDR2 as SNEGSKA (reference sequence). The CDR3 spans 12 residues. With V trimmed by 6 bases and J by 6 bases, 5 bases remained unmatched. The CDR3 bases are TGCAGTGCCCAGCGGGGCTGCAATGAGCAGTTCTTC. This sequence encodes CSAQRGCNEQFF.

The chain carries TRBV29-1 and TRBJ2-3; 12 nucleotides align to TRBD1. Germline loops: CDR1 SQVTM, CDR2 ANQGSEA. With 0 bases clipped from V and 4 bases from J, the junction kept 8 bases outside the gene matches. The CDR3 spans 17 residues. The CDR3 sequence is CSVEDPTGTGGADTQYF. The CDR3 DNA follows: TGCAGCGTTGAAGATCCCACCGGGACAGGGGGCGCAGATACGCAGTATTTT.

The V and J genes are TRBV20-1 and TRBJ2-1; D not resolved. The ends were cut back, 6 bases at V and 8 bases at J, with 14 bases in the middle. Germline V gives CDR1 DFQATT, CDR2 SNEGSKA (reference sequence). The CDR3 length is 12 residues. Written as DNA, the CDR3 is TGCAGTGCCCCCATAGACTGGCATGAGCAGTTCTTC. It encodes CSAPIDWHEQFF.

This clonotype was detected many times. This chain links TRBV3-1 with TRBJ2-7; 10 bases agree with TRBD1. Germline CDR1 LGHDT, CDR2 YNNKEL (reference sequence). With 3 bases clipped from V and 3 bases from J, the junction kept 2 bases outside the gene matches. The CDR3 extends over 14 amino acids. The CDR3 sequence: CASSQDRGYYEQYF. The CDR3 nucleotides read TGTGCCAGCAGCCAGGACAGGGGGTACTACGAGCAGTACTTC.